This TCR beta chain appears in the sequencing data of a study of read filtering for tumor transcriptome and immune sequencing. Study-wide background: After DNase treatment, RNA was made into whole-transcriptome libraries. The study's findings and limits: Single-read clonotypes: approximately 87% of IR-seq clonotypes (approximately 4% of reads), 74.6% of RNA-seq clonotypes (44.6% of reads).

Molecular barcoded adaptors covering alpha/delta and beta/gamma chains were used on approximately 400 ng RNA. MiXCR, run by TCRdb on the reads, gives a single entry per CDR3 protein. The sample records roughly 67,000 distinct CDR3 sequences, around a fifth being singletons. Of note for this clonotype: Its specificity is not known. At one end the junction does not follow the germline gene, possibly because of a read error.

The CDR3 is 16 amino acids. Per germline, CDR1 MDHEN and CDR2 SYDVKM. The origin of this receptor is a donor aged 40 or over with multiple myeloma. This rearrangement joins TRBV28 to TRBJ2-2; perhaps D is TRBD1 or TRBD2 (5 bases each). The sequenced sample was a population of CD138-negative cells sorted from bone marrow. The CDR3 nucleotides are TGTGTCAGCAGTGTAAAACCACAGGACTTCACCGGGGAGCTGTTTTTT. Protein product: CVSSVKPQDFTGELFF.